This TCR beta chain is from a study of cytomegalovirus exposure and HLA in healthy donors. In the study overall: An earlier analysis found around 120 million unique TCR beta sequences from approximately 200 million T cells. Approximately 81% of a few hundred genotyped donors fell in the Caucasian-associated ancestry cluster.

Whole-study results and caveats: Later analysis identified 17,000 or so TCR beta sequences associated with HLA alleles, using a false discovery rate threshold of 0.05.

In regard to this clone: Its target is not known.

The PCR employed 60 Vbeta primers together with 13 Jbeta primers. Some clones are missing from TCRdb's copy, which holds only in-frame ones; the method was immunoSEQ multiplex PCR. The sample shows 100,000 or so clones, 80% of them seen only once. The material sequenced was PBMCs. The TCR was taken from a man between 18 and 29 years old in good health and CMV-seronegative.

This CDR3 is CASSVEGQGNTEAFF. The CDR3, as DNA: TGTGCCAGCAGCGTAGAGGGACAGGGGAACACTGAAGCTTTCTTT. This chain uses TRBV9 with TRBJ1-1, with 9 bases identical to TRBD1. Trimming at V came to 0 bases and at J to 1 base, leaving 1 base not matched to a gene. The CDR3 spans 15 residues. Looked up from germline, CDR1 is SGDLS and CDR2 is YYNGEE.